This T cell receptor (beta chain) derives from a study of CD8 T cells in ankylosing spondylitis (dated by TCRdb to the late 2010s). At the level of the whole study: The study set out to find disease-linked TCR variants by profiling T cell receptor beta repertoires in ankylosing spondylitis patients and healthy donors. Samples of peripheral blood were taken, and for ankylosing spondylitis patients, synovial fluid was collected as well. The full study cohort comprised 25 or so ankylosing spondylitis patients and some 110 healthy donors. Broad study findings and their caveats: Some of the motif variants had been reported before in the synovial fluid and blood of reactive arthritis patients, a finding that suggests common disease-initiation mechanisms. Blood from ankylosing spondylitis patients appeared to be characterized by a TCR beta motif composed of eight highly homologous amino acid variants. The disease-linked clones were reported to be significantly enriched in matched synovial fluid samples from ankylosing spondylitis patients. The disease-linked clones had a CD8+ phenotype and were found at relatively low frequencies in peripheral blood.

TCRdb records Illumina HiSeq 2500 as the sequencer. TCR beta libraries were prepared by quantitative 5'-RACE with molecular barcodes. From the authors' description of their analysis: To identify disease-linked TCR variants, a new computational method was used, one built on a probabilistic model of VDJ rearrangement. Starting from the raw public reads, TCRdb applied fastp trimming at Q25, assembled clones with MiXCR and retained in-frame beta chains. Entries are consolidated by CDR3 protein sequence, retaining the most common genes and DNA. V and J calls and clone size were set by TCRdb, not the authors. In all, the sample holds 250,000 to 350,000 distinct CDR3 sequences, and 20% of those were seen once. 7.8% of the sample lies in the top ten. To note about this clonotype: The target of this receptor is not known. Nothing much larger sits one base from this clone, and base qualities are not available.

Material for sequencing was blood, either unsorted or a sorted T cell fraction (not recorded which). The sequence was obtained from a male donor with ankylosing spondylitis or in good health (not recorded which).

The sequenced DNA is TGTGCCAGCAGCGTAGGAAGCGGGGGCACAGATACGCAGTATTTT. Its amino acids are CASSVGSGGTDTQYF. The sequence is built from TRBV9 and TRBJ2-3, with 7 bases matching TRBD2. Taken from the germline V gene, the CDR1 and CDR2 loops are SGDLS and YYNGEE. The V end gives up 0 bases and the J end 1 base, leaving 2 bases in the junction not matched to a gene. From its cysteine to its phenylalanine, the CDR3 spans 15 amino acids. Just the 45-base CDR3 DNA is kept, in frame starting at base 1.